This T cell receptor (beta chain) is drawn from a study of T-cell reconstitution after alpha-beta-depleted transplantation in children. Construction of the TCRbeta library involved unique molecular identifiers. TCRdb passed the PCR reads through MiXCR, listing each CDR3 protein once. The top ten clones hold roughly 30% of a sample with about 980,000 distinct CDR3 sequences, roughly 29% of them seen once. Comments on this clonotype: Antigen: not known.

The length of the CDR3 is 14 residues. Per germline, CDR1 LGHDT and CDR2 YNNKEL (reference sequence). Deletions cut 1 base from V and 4 bases from J, with 10 bases between. Whole-study findings and limits: From newly produced T cells came most of the T-cell counts and diversity one year after transplant. About two months after transplant, alpha-beta T cells reportedly came from several hundred expanded graft clones.

The V call is TRBV3-1, the J call TRBJ1-1, with a weak D call TRBD1 (5 bases). This material consisted of PBMCs, mostly from graft donor cells, taken 360 days after TCRalphabeta/CD19-depleted stem cell transplant. This clonotype was obtained from a boy in the first two years of life who had a stem cell transplant for SCID, so the T cells may come from the graft donor. The DNA for the CDR3 is TGTGCCAGCAGCCAAGTTGCAGGGAGCACTGAAGCTTTCTTT. It encodes CASSQVAGSTEAFF.